Following are 23 T cell receptor beta chains from one sample sequenced in a study of blood T cell repertoires in COVID-19. Clones were sequenced by immunoSEQ multiplex PCR, and TCRdb holds only the in-frame ones, with some missing. The repertoire includes about 210,000 clones, 75% to 85% of them detected once, and under 4.5% sits in the top ten. The sample taken for sequencing was PBMCs or T cells enriched from blood (not recorded which). Receptor source: a man younger than 40 with acute COVID-19.

The chain employs TRBV7-9 and TRBJ1-3; 7 nucleotides agree with TRBD1. Germline V gene data show CDR1 as SEHNR and CDR2 as FQNEAQ (reference sequence). V shed 6 bases, J shed 4 bases, and the junction held 9 bases outside the gene matches. This CDR3 contains 15 residues. The CDR3 DNA reads as TGTGCCAGCAGAGCCGAAGGGGGCTCCGGAAACACCATATATTTT. Translated, it gives CASRAEGGSGNTIYF.

The gene calls are TRBV21-1 and TRBJ1-1. TRBV21-1 counts as a pseudogene. The CDR3 loop spans 15 amino acids. The CDR3 DNA follows: TGTGCCAGCAGCAAATTGCGGGATTCGGACACTGAAGCTTTCTTT. Protein sequence: CASSKLRDSDTEAFF.

This clone is a singleton in its sample. The V and J genes are TRBV29-1 and TRBJ1-5, with a possible D match to TRBD1 (5 bases). The CDR3 extends over 13 amino acids. Germline values: CDR1 SQVTM, CDR2 ANQGSEA. V lost 5 bases and J 5 bases, leaving 13 bases between the germline ends. The CDR3 reads CSVRQQEDQPQHF. DNA of the CDR3: TGCAGCGTTAGACAGCAAGAGGATCAGCCCCAGCATTTT.

This clone came up a few times. The chain carries TRBV19 and TRBJ2-1; 7 bases agree with TRBD2. CDR1 is LNHDA, CDR2 SQIVND, per germline (reference sequence). The V gene end was trimmed by 5 bases and the J gene end by 0 bases; junction bases not matched to a gene: 10. The CDR3 length is 17 residues. CDR3: CASSPTRLAGSYNEQFF. The CDR3 nucleotides are TGTGCCAGTAGTCCGACAAGACTAGCCGGCTCCTACAATGAGCAGTTCTTC.

The chain links TRBV7-6 to TRBJ1-6; D unclear. CDR1 SGHVS and CDR2 FNYEAQ come from the germline V gene. CDR3 length equals 13 residues. Trimming stripped 5 bases from V and 4 bases from J, with 6 bases between. The CDR3 sequence is CASSQAYNSPLHF. For the CDR3, the DNA is TGTGCCAGCAGCCAGGCGTATAATTCACCCCTCCACTTT.

The sample holds a few counts of this clone. This chain links TRBV30 with TRBJ1-5; tentative D call: TRBD1 (5 bases). CDR3 size: 15 residues. Germline V gene data show CDR1 as GTSNPN and CDR2 as SVGIG (reference sequence). V was shortened by 5 bases and J by 7 bases, with 21 bases between the two germline ends. The CDR3 nucleotides are TGTGCCTGGTCTGGAATGAGGGGAGGTGGACAGCCCCAGCATTTT. Residues: CAWSGMRGGGQPQHF. The full variable domain, in which reference TRBV30 and TRBJ1-5 provide the parts outside the CDR3, is SQTIHQWPATLVQPVGSPLSLECTVEGTSNPNLYWYRQAAGRGLQLLFYSVGIGQISSEVPQNLSASRPQDRQFILSSKKLLLSDSGFYLCAWSGMRGGGQPQHFGDGTRLSIL.

As to this clone: At one end, the junction sequence differs from germline, possibly due to a read error. The chain's CDR3 is CASSEGTVSRTSF. The CDR3 DNA reads TGTGCCAGCAGCGAGGGGACAGTGTCTAGGACTTCCTTC. The chain couples TRBV5-6 to TRBJ1-2; 7 bases align to TRBD1. This CDR3 spans 13 amino acids. Per germline, CDR1 SGHDT and CDR2 YYEEEE.

The rearrangement joins TRBV6-5 to TRBJ1-6; D might be TRBD1 (5 bases). CDR3 size: 15 residues. V was cut by 6 bases and J by 6 bases, with 15 bases left in between. Germline V gives CDR1 MNHEY, CDR2 SVGAGI. CDR3 amino acids: CASRAAGGFNSPLHF. CDR3 nucleotides: TGTGCCAGCAGAGCAGCGGGGGGTTTTAATTCACCCCTCCACTTT.

This clone was detected a few times. This sequence joins TRBV5-5 and TRBJ2-3; 8 bases map to TRBD2. The CDR3 consists of 15 residues. Germline V gene lookup returns CDR1 SGHKS and CDR2 YYEKEE (reference sequence). Trimming cost V 0 bases and J 6 bases; bases outside gene matches: 6. The CDR3: CASSLVIAGSDTQYF. In DNA, the CDR3 is TGTGCCAGCAGCTTGGTTATAGCGGGGTCGGATACGCAGTATTTT.

This clone has just one count. This sequence joins TRBV5-1 and TRBJ1-2; no firm D call. Germline V gives CDR1 SGHRS, CDR2 YFSETQ. Trimming pared 0 bases from V and 1 base from J, leaving 4 bases between. The CDR3 runs to 13 residues. CDR3 protein: CASSLDINYGYTF. In DNA form, the CDR3 reads TGCGCCAGCAGCTTGGACATTAACTATGGCTACACCTTC.

The rearrangement joins TRBV28 to TRBJ2-7, with 10 positions matching TRBD1. The CDR3 runs to 14 residues. Germline lookup yields CDR1 MDHEN and CDR2 SYDVKM. The V and J ends lost 3 bases and 3 bases, in that order; junction bases with no gene match: 2. The CDR3 coding sequence is TGTGCCAGCAGTTTCGGGACAGGGGTCTACGAGCAGTACTTC. It is translated as CASSFGTGVYEQYF.

The rearrangement links TRBV14 to TRBJ2-4; D is perhaps TRBD1 (6 bases). V was pared by 4 bases and J by 8 bases, with 18 bases between. The CDR3 length is 15 residues. The germline gives CDR1 SGHDN, CDR2 FVKESK. CDR3 residues: CASSPGGTSRDIQYF. CDR3 in DNA: TGTGCCAGCAGCCCAGGTGGGACATCGAGGGACATTCAGTACTTC.

This clone came up a few times. This sequence joins TRBV29-1 and TRBJ1-1; maybe TRBD1 (5 bases). The V end lost 7 bases, the J end lost 7 bases, and 19 bases lay between the germline ends. Germline V gives CDR1 SQVTM, CDR2 ANQGSEA. This CDR3 region has 13 residues. In DNA form, the CDR3 reads TGCAGCGGGTTCGGGACGGCGGGAGGTGAAGCTTTCTTT. As protein: CSGFGTAGGEAFF.

This chain links TRBV4-1 with TRBJ1-2, with D perhaps matching TRBD1 (6 bases). Per the germline V gene, CDR1 is MGHRA and CDR2 is YSYEKL. The CDR3 is made up of 15 amino acids. CDR3 loop: CAVRGSFGQMYGYTF. CDR3 in DNA: TGCGCTGTCAGAGGCTCTTTTGGACAGATGTATGGCTACACCTTC.

Concerning this clone: The same CDR3 can be traced to other DNA sequences in this sample. V is TRBV11-2 and J is TRBJ2-3, with TRBD2 matching over 7 bases. The CDR3 has 15 amino acids. Germline lookup yields CDR1 SGHAT and CDR2 FQNNGV. With 1 base clipped from V and 3 bases from J, the junction kept 4 bases outside the gene matches. CDR3 DNA: TGTGCCAGCAGCTTAGCGGGGGGAAAGACAGATACGCAGTATTTT. Translated: CASSLAGGKTDTQYF. The complete variable domain, with remaining parts taken from reference TRBV11-2 and TRBJ2-3, reads EAGVAQSPRYKIIEKRQSVAFWCNPISGHATLYWYQQILGQGPKLLIQFQNNGVVDDSQLPKDRFSAERLKGVDSTLKIQPAKLEDSAVYLCASSLAGGKTDTQYFGPGTRLTVL.

The CDR3 DNA reads as TGTGCCAGCAGACGGACAGCCCTTTATGGCTACACCTTC. Translation: CASRRTALYGYTF. The V gene is TRBV12-3 or TRBV12-4, the J gene TRBJ1-2; tentative D call: TRBD1 (6 bases). Trimming shortened V by 6 bases and J by 5 bases, and 13 bases separated the two germline ends. The CDR3 contains 13 residues.

The CDR3 DNA sequence: TGCGCCAGCAACGAACAGGGAATTGGCACAGATACGCAGTATTTT. Translated, it gives CASNEQGIGTDTQYF. The V and J genes are TRBV5-1 and TRBJ2-3, with D possibly matching TRBD1 (6 bases). The CDR3 runs 15 residues. Germline V gives CDR1 SGHRS, CDR2 YFSETQ. With 6 bases removed from V and 1 base from J, the gap between germline ends came to 15 bases.

V usage is TRBV11-3 and J usage is TRBJ2-7; 8 nucleotides match TRBD2. The CDR3 consists of 14 residues. J was trimmed by 6 bases and V by 0 bases; bases with no gene match: 4. CDR1 and CDR2 (germline): SGHNT, YENEEA. The CDR3 region has the DNA TGTGCCAGCAGCTTAGATGGTAGCGGGGTCGAGCAGTACTTC. Protein product: CASSLDGSGVEQYF.

The chain uses TRBV5-1 and TRBJ1-2, with D possibly being TRBD1 (6 bases). Trimming stripped 0 bases from V and 6 bases from J, with 21 bases between. Germline assignment: CDR1 SGHRS and CDR2 YFSETQ. The CDR3 sequence is 17 residues long. The CDR3 DNA reads as TGCGCCAGCAGCTTGGCCGGGCAGGGGCGCCCACCCCATGGCTACACCTTC. Its protein product is CASSLAGQGRPPHGYTF.

The rearrangement links TRBV19 to TRBJ2-1, with 7 bases identical to TRBD1. The CDR3 runs to 15 residues. In germline, CDR1 is LNHDA, CDR2 SQIVND (reference sequence). Trimming at V came to 1 base and at J to 6 bases, leaving 6 bases not matched to a gene. CDR3 residues: CASSIAPTGANEQFF. The CDR3 coding sequence is TGTGCCAGTAGTATAGCCCCTACAGGGGCCAATGAGCAGTTCTTC.

This chain joins TRBV6-5 and TRBJ2-7; TRBD1 might be the D (6 bases). The ends were cut back, 6 bases at V and 3 bases at J, with 12 bases in the middle. The length of the CDR3 is 13 residues. Germline loops: CDR1 MNHEY, CDR2 SVGAGI. DNA for the CDR3: TGTGCCAGCAGCTGGGACACTAACTACGAGCAGTACTTC. The encoded protein is CASSWDTNYEQYF.

This clone turned up a few times. The chain links TRBV3-1 (or the pseudogene TRBV3-2) to TRBJ1-1; D gene unclear. Germline CDR1 and CDR2: LGHDT and YNNKEL (reference sequence). The CDR3 runs 13 residues. The V end was cut by 3 bases, the J end by 1 base, with 6 bases between. The CDR3 is CASSQAANTEAFF. CDR3 nucleotide sequence: TGTGCCAGCAGCCAGGCTGCGAACACTGAAGCTTTCTTT.

This clone was detected a few times. The chain is built from TRBV2 and TRBJ2-5; TRBD2 agrees at 9 bases. Trimming took 9 bases from V and 3 from J; bases not matched to a gene: 2. Germline lookup yields CDR1 SNHLY and CDR2 FYNNEI. The CDR3 has 12 residues. CDR3 protein: CASRLAEETQYF. The CDR3 DNA is TGTGCCAGTAGACTAGCGGAAGAGACCCAGTACTTC.